This is a list of T cell receptor beta chains from one sample in a study of CD8 T cells in ankylosing spondylitis. MiXCR, run by TCRdb on the 5' RACE reads, gives a single entry per CDR3 protein. Of 250,000 or so distinct CDR3 sequences in the sample, roughly 25% were seen once. The sample consisted of blood, either unsorted or a sorted T cell fraction (not recorded which). The source is a male donor with ankylosing spondylitis or in good health (not recorded which). The CDR3 runs from the conserved cysteine through the conserved F or W. Each record gives: CDR3 length, D gene, J gene, clone size, V gene, CDR3 protein, CDR3 DNA. The D gene is left open where the match is weak. Rows may omit the clone size; those that give it use once, few, many or a size class.

>15|TRBD2|TRBJ2-5|few|TRBV7-2
CASSASGGGRETQYF
TGTGCCAGCAGCGCTAGCGGGGGGGGGAGGGAGACCCAGTACTTC
>16|NA|TRBJ2-3|few|TRBV6-1
CASSESVGSGTDTQYF
TGTGCCAGCAGTGAAAGTGTAGGGTCCGGGACAGATACGCAGTATTTT
>12|NA|TRBJ2-3|few|TRBV10-3
CAISGLTDTQYF
TGTGCCATCAGTGGGCTCACAGATACGCAGTATTTT
>12|NA|TRBJ2-5|many|TRBV29-1
CSVDLAEETQYF
TGCAGCGTTGATTTAGCTGAAGAGACCCAGTACTTC
>15|TRBD2|TRBJ2-3|few|TRBV20-1
CSARLASGGTDTQYF
TGCAGTGCTAGATTGGCTAGCGGGGGCACAGATACGCAGTATTTT
>18|TRBD1|TRBJ2-6|NA|TRBV28
CASSPLTGESSGANVLTF
TGTGCCAGCAGTCCCTTGACAGGGGAAAGCTCTGGGGCCAACGTCCTGACTTTC
>14|NA|TRBJ1-6|NA|TRBV7-9
CASSFRGPASPLHF
TGTGCCAGCAGCTTTCGGGGCCCGGCTTCACCCCTCCACTTT
>12|NA|TRBJ2-7|NA|TRBV10-3
CAISLQGYEQYF
TGTGCCATCAGTCTTCAGGGCTACGAGCAGTACTTC
>14|TRBD2|TRBJ2-1|NA|TRBV5-1
CASSLFPGGNEQFF
TGCGCCAGCAGCTTGTTTCCGGGAGGCAATGAGCAGTTCTTC
>13|NA|TRBJ2-3|many|TRBV20-1
CSGASRSTDTQYF
TGCAGTGGCGCTAGCCGGAGCACAGATACGCAGTATTTT
>17|TRBD1|TRBJ1-1|few|TRBV6-5
CASSYSERGLGGTEAFF
TGTGCCAGCAGTTACTCGGAAAGGGGGCTCGGAGGCACTGAAGCTTTCTTT